These 5 T cell receptor beta chains were all obtained from the same sample, sequenced in a study of T-cell reconstitution after alpha-beta-depleted transplantation in children (dated by TCRdb to 2016 to 2018). The treatment or condition label here, explained by the study, means: allogeneic hematopoietic cell transplantation with graft depleted of TCRalphabeta T cells and CD19 B cells. The library was produced with PCR. Data came from an Illumina HiSeq 2500. TCR libraries were prepared with molecular barcoding, using unique molecular identifiers to normalize TCRbeta repertoire quantification. In TCRdb, the public reads were trimmed at Q25 with fastp and aligned with MiXCR, with productive beta chains retained. Rows with a matching CDR3 protein are joined into one entry that keeps the most common DNA and genes. Present in this sample are 120,000 to 150,000 distinct CDR3 sequences, 8.8% of which were seen just once. Of the sample, over 15% is held by the ten largest clones.

Sequenced here: PBMCs, mostly from graft donor cells, sampled 180 days after TCRalphabeta/CD19-depleted stem cell transplant. The source is a female patient under 10 years old who had a stem cell transplant for congenital amegakaryocytic thrombocytopenia, so the T cells may come from the graft donor.

The V call is TRBV20-1, the J call TRBJ2-2; 7 nucleotides align to TRBD1. This CDR3 has 14 residues. J was trimmed by 2 bases and V by 6 bases; bases with no gene match: 6. Looked up from germline, CDR1 is DFQATT and CDR2 is SNEGSKA (reference sequence). CDR3 DNA sequence: TGCAGTGCACCGAGGACAGGAAACACCGGGGAGCTGTTTTTT. It codes for CSAPRTGNTGELFF.

This clonotype has a handful of counts. V gene TRBV7-9 combines with J gene TRBJ2-1; D might be TRBD1 (5 bases). In germline, CDR1 is SEHNR, CDR2 FQNEAQ (reference sequence). This CDR3 spans 12 amino acids. Trimming removed 1 base from V and 9 bases from J, with 7 bases in between. CDR3 region: CASSLGRAEQFF. The CDR3, as DNA: TGTGCCAGCAGCTTAGGCAGGGCTGAGCAGTTCTTC.

The table lists this clonotype with many counts. The V and J genes are TRBV18 and TRBJ1-2; 10 bases align to TRBD1. CDR1 is KGHSH and CDR2 is LQKENI in the germline V gene. Trimming at V came to 0 bases and at J to 6 bases, leaving 4 bases not matched to a gene. This CDR3 is 15 amino acids long. CDR3 DNA sequence: TGTGCCAGCTCACCACCCGGGACAGGGGAGCATGGCTACACCTTC. This translates into CASSPPGTGEHGYTF.

This clonotype was counted many times. The CDR3 loop reads CASGLWGGRTDTQYF. In DNA, the CDR3 is TGCGCCAGCGGTCTGTGGGGGGGAAGGACAGATACGCAGTATTTT. The genes are TRBV4-1 and TRBJ2-3, with 7 nucleotides matching TRBD2. The CDR3 has 15 amino acids. V gave up 8 bases and J gave up 3 bases; unmatched junction bases: 11. Germline loops: CDR1 MGHRA, CDR2 YSYEKL.

This clonotype was picked up many times. The chain links TRBV12-3 or TRBV12-4 to TRBJ2-3, with 8 bases lining up with TRBD1. V trimming: 0 bases; J trimming: 4 bases; junction bases outside the gene matches: 3. The CDR3 sequence is 15 residues long. The CDR3 DNA reads as TGTGCCAGCAGTTTAGCCAGGGGGCTTGCAGATACGCAGTATTTT. Its translation: CASSLARGLADTQYF.